This TCR beta chain stems from a study of blood T cell repertoires in COVID-19. Enrolled through a virtual design, the participants were between roughly 18 and 100 years of age and came from about two dozen US areas. What the recovered Cohort 3 donors had was two negative PCRs, clearance, or symptom resolution. Germline V gene lookup returns CDR1 SGHRS and CDR2 YFSETQ. The CDR3 covers 15 residues. The ends were cut back, 4 bases at V and 6 bases at J, with 20 bases in the middle. This table comes from immunoSEQ multiplex PCR, and its TCRdb copy is limited to in-frame clones, with some not included. The table lists over 150,000 clones, 65% to 85% of them singletons.

This TCR was recovered from a woman in her twenties or thirties who had recovered from COVID-19. What was sequenced was PBMCs or T cells enriched from blood (not recorded which). The chain couples TRBV5-1 to TRBJ2-7; D is perhaps TRBD1 (5 bases). Written as DNA, the CDR3 is TGCGCCAGCAGCGCGAACCAGGGCAGGTACGGCGAGCAGTACTTC. It translates to CASSANQGRYGEQYF.